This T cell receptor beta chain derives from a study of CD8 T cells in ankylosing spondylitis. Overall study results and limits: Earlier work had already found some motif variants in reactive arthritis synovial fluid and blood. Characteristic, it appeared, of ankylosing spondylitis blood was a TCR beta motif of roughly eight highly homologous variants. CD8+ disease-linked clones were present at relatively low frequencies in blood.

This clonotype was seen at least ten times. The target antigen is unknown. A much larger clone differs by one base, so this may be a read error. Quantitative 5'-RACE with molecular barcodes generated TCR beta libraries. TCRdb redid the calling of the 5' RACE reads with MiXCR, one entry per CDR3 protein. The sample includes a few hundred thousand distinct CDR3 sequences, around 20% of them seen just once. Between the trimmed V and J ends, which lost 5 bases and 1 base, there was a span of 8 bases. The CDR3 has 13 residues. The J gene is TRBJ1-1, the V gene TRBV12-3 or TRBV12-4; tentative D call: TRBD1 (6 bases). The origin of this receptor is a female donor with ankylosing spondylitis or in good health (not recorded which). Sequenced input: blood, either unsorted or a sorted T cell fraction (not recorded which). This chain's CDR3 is CASSIQGNTEAFF. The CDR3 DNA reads TGTGCCAGCAGTATACAGGGGAACACTGAAGCTTTCTTT.